This section outlines one T cell receptor (beta chain) sequence together with its context. CDR3 length: 15 residues. V shed 6 bases and J 8 bases; nucleotides not matched to a gene: 10. The germline gives CDR1 KGHSH, CDR2 LQKENI. TCRdb keeps only in-frame clones here, not all; method: immunoSEQ multiplex PCR. Of around 180,000 clones detected, around 90% appear once; the ten largest clones hold nearly 5%. This sample was included in a study of control samples from healthy donors and cancer patients. The chain employs TRBV18 and TRBJ2-1; 10 bases line up with TRBD1. The sequence was collected from a woman younger than 45 in good health. Sequencing was performed on blood. The CDR3 nucleotides are TGTGCCAGCTCCCCAGGACAGGGGGTTGTCGATGAGCAGTTCTTC. Its translation is CASSPGQGVVDEQFF.